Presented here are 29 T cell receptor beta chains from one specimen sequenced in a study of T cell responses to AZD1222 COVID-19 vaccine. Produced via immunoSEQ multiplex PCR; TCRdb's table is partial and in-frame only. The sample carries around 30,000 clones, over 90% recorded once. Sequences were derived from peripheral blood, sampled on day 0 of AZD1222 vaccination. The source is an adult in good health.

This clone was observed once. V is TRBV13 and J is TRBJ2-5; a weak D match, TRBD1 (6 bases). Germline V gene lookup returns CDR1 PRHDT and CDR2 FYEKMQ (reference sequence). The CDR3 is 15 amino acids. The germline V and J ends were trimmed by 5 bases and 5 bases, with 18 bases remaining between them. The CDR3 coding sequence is TGTGCCAGCAGCCCCCGGACGGACAGCGAGGAGACCCAGTACTTC. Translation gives CASSPRTDSEETQYF.

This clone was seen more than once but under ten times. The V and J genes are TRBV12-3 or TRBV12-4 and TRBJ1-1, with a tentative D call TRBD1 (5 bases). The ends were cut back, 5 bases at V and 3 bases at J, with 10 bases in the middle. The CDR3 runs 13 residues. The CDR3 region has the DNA TGTGCCAGCAGTCGAACAGGATACACTGAAGCTTTCTTT. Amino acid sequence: CASSRTGYTEAFF.

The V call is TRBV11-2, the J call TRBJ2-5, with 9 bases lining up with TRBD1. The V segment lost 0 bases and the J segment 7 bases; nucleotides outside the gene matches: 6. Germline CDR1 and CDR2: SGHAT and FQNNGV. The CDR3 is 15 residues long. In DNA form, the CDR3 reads TGTGCCAGCAGCTTAGATGGGACAGGGAGAGCGACCCAGTACTTC. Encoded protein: CASSLDGTGRATQYF.

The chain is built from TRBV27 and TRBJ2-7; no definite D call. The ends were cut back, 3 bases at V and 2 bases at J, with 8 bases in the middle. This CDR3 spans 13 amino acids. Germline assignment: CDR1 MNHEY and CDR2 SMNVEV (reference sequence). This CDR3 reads CASSLGRAYEQYF. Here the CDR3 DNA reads TGTGCCAGCAGTTTGGGTAGGGCCTACGAGCAGTACTTC.

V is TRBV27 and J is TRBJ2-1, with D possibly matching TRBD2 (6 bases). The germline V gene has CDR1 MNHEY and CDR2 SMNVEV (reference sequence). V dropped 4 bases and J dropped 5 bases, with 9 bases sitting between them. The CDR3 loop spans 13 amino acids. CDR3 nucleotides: TGTGCCAGCAGTTCCCTAGCGAACAATGAGCAGTTCTTC. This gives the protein CASSSLANNEQFF.

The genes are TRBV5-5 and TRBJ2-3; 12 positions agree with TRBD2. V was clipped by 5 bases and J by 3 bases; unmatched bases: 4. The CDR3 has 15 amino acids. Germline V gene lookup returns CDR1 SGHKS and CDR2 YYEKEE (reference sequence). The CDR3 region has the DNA TGTGCCAGCAGTAGGACTAGCGGGGAGACAGATACGCAGTATTTT. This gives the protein CASSRTSGETDTQYF.

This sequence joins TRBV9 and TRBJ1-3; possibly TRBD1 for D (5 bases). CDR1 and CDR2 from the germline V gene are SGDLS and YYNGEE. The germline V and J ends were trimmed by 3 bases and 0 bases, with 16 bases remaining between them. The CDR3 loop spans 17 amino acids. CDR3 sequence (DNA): TGTGCCAGCAGCGCGGACATTCACCCAGTCTCTGGAAACACCATATATTTT. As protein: CASSADIHPVSGNTIYF.

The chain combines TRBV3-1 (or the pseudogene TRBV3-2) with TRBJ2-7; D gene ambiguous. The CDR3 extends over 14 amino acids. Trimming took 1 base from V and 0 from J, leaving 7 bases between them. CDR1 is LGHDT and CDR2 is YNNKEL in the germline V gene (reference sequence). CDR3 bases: TGTGCCAGCAGCCAAGGGCGGCCCTCCTACGAGCAGTACTTC. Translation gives CASSQGRPSYEQYF.

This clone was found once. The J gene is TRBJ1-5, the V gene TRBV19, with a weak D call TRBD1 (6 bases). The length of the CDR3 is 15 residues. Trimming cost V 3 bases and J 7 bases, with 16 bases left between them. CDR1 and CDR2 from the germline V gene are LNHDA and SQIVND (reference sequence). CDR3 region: CASSILGGPGQPQHF. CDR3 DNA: TGTGCCAGTAGTATTCTGGGGGGCCCGGGACAGCCCCAGCATTTT.

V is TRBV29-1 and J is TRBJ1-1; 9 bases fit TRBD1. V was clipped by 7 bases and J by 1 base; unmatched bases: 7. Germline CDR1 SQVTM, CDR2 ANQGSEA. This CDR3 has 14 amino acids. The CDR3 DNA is TGCAGCGCCCCAACAGGGGGCGGGAACACTGAAGCTTTCTTT. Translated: CSAPTGGGNTEAFF.

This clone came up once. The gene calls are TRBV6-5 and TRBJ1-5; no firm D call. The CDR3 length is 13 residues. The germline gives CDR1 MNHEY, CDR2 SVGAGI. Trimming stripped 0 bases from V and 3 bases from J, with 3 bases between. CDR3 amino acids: CASSYSHNQPQHF. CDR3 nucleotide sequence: TGTGCCAGCAGTTACTCCCACAATCAGCCCCAGCATTTT.

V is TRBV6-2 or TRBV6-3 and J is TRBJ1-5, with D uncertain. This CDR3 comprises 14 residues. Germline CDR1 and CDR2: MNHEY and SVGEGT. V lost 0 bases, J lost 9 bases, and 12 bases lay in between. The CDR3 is CASSYSPDRVPQHF. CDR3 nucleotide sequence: TGTGCCAGCAGTTACTCGCCGGATAGGGTGCCCCAGCATTTT.

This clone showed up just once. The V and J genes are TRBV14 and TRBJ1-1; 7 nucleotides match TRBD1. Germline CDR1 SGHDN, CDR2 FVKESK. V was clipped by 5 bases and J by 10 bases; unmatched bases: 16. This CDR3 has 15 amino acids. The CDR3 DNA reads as TGTGCCAGCAGCAAACAAGGTTACCAGGGGGTGCGAGCTTTCTTT. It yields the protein CASSKQGYQGVRAFF.

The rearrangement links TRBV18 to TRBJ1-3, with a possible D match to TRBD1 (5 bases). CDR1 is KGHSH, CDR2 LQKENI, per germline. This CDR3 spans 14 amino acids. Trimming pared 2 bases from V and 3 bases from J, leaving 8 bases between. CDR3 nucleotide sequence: TGTGCCAGCTCACCAGAGGGACGTGGAAACACCATATATTTT. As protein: CASSPEGRGNTIYF.

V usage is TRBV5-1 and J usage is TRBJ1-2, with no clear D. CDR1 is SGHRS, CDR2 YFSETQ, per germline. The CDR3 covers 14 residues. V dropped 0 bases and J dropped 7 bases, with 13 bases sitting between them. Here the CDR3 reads CASSLDRTLGGYTF. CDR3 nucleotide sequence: TGCGCCAGCAGCTTGGACAGAACTTTGGGTGGCTACACCTTC.

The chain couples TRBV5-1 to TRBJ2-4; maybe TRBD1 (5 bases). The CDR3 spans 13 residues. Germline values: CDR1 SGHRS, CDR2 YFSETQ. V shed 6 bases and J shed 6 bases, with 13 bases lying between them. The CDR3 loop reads CASTPQGLNIQYF. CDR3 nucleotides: TGCGCCAGCACCCCCCAGGGTTTAAACATTCAGTACTTC.

The CDR3 sequence is CASSLWGDRGQGGGYTF. The CDR3 nucleotides are TGTGCCAGCAGCTTGTGGGGAGACAGGGGACAGGGAGGCGGCTACACCTTC. V and J are TRBV5-6 and TRBJ1-2, with TRBD1 identical over 9 bases. The length of the CDR3 is 17 residues. The ends lost 1 base at V and 8 bases at J; junction bases unmatched: 15. Germline lookup yields CDR1 SGHDT and CDR2 YYEEEE.

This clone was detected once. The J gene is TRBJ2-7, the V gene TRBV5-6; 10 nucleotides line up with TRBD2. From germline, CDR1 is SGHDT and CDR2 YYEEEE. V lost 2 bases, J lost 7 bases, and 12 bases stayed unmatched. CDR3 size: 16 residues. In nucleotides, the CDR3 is TGTGCCAGCAGCTTTACCCTAGCGGGAGCTGGCCTGGAGCAGTACTTC. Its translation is CASSFTLAGAGLEQYF. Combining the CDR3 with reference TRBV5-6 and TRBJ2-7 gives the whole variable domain DAGVTQSPTHLIKTRGQQVTLRCSPKSGHDTVSWYQQALGQGPQFIFQYYEEEERQRGNFPDRFSGHQFPNYSSELNVNALLLGDSALYLCASSFTLAGAGLEQYFGPGTRLTVT.

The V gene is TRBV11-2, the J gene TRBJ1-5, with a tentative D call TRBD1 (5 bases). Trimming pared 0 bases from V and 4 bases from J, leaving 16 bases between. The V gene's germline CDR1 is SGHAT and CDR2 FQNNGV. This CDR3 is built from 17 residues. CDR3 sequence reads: CASSLDYGDRGNQPQHF. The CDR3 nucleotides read TGTGCCAGCAGCTTAGATTACGGGGACCGAGGGAATCAGCCCCAGCATTTT.

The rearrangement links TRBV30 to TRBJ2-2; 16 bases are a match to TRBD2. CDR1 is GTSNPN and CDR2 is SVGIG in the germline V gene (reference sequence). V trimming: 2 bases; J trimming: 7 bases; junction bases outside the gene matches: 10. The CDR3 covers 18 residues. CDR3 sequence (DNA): TGTGCCTGGAGTTCAATAGGGACTAGCGGGAGGGAGGTCGGGGAGCTGTTTTTT. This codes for CAWSSIGTSGREVGELFF.

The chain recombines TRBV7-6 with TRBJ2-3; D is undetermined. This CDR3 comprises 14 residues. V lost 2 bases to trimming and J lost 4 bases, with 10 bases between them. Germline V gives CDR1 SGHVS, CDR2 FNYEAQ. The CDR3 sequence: CASSLKLGSDTQYF. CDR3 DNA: TGTGCCAGCAGCTTAAAACTGGGATCAGATACGCAGTATTTT.

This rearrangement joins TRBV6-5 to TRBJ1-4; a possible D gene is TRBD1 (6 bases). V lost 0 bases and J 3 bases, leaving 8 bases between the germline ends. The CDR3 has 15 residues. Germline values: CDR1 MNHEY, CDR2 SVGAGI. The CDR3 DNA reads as TGTGCCAGCAGTTACTCGGGGGCACCTAATGAAAAACTGTTTTTT. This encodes CASSYSGAPNEKLFF.

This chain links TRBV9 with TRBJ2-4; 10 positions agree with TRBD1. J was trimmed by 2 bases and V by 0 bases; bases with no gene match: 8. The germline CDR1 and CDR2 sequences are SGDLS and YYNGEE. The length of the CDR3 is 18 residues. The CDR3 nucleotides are TGTGCCAGCAGCGTAGGCTTGACAGGGGGCATATCCAAAAACATTCAGTACTTC. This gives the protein CASSVGLTGGISKNIQYF.

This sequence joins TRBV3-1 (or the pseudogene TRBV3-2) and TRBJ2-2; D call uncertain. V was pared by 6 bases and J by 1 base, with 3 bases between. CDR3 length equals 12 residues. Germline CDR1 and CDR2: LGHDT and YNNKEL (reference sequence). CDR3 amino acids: CASSGNTGELFF. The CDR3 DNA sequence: TGTGCCAGCAGTGGGAACACCGGGGAGCTGTTTTTT.

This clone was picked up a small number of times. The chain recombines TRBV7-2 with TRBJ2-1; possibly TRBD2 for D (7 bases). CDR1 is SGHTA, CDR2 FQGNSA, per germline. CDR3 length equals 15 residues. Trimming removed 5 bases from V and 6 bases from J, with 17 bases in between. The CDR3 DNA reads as TGTGCCAGCAGCCCAAGGCGGGGGACACCCAATGAGCAGTTCTTC. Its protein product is CASSPRRGTPNEQFF. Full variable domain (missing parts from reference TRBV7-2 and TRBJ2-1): GAGVSQSPSNKVTEKGKDVELRCDPISGHTALYWYRQSLGQGLEFLIYFQGNSAPDKSGLPSDRFSAERTGGSVSTLTIQRTQQEDSAVYLCASSPRRGTPNEQFFGPGTRLTVL.

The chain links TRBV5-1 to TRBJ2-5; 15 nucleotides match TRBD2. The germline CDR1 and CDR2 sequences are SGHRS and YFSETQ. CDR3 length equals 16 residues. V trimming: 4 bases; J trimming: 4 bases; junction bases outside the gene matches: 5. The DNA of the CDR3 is TGCGCCAGCAGCCGGACTAGCGGGGGGGCTCGAGAGACCCAGTACTTC. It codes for CASSRTSGGARETQYF.

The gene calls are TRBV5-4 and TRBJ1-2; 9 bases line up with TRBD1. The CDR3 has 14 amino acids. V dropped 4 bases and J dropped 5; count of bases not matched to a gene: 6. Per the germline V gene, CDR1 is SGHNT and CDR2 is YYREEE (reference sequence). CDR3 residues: CASSESGTGYGYTF. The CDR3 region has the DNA TGTGCCAGCAGCGAATCCGGGACAGGGTATGGCTACACCTTC.

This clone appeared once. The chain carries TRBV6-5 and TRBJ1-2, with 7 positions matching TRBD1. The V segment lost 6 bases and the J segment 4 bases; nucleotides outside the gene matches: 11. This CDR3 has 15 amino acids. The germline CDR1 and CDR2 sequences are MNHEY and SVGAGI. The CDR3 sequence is CASRPTGQQGYGYTF. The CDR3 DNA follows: TGTGCCAGCAGGCCGACAGGGCAGCAAGGCTATGGCTACACCTTC.

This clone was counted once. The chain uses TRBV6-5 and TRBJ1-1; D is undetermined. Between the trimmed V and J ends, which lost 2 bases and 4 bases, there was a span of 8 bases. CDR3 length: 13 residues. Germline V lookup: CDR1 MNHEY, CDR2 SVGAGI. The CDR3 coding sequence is TGTGCCAGCAGTTACGAACAGTTCACTGAAGCTTTCTTT. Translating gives CASSYEQFTEAFF.